Listed below are T cell receptor beta chains from one sample, sequenced in a study of T cell responses to AZD1222 COVID-19 vaccine. The method was immunoSEQ multiplex PCR; TCRdb's version includes in-frame clones alone and lacks a portion of them. The table has about 160,000 clones, around 90% seen once. Source: peripheral blood, taken on day 0 of MenACWY control vaccination. The receptors originated from an adult in good health. The CDR3 runs from the conserved cysteine through the conserved F or W. Each record gives: D gene, clone size, J gene, V gene, CDR3 DNA, CDR3 protein. D genes are given only for firm matches. Expanded clones get a size class; other rows say once, few or many, or leave the size out.

D gene: .; clone size: .; J gene: TRBJ1-2; V gene: TRBV27; CDR3 DNA: TGTGCCAGCAGTTTATCGCCGTACGCCGGAGAGACCTATGGCTACACCTTC; CDR3 protein: CASSLSPYAGETYGYTF
D gene: TRBD2; clone size: .; J gene: TRBJ2-1; V gene: TRBV19; CDR3 DNA: TGTGCCAGTAGTGTGAGCGGGGGCACCTACAATGAGCAGTTCTTC; CDR3 protein: CASSVSGGTYNEQFF
D gene: .; clone size: .; J gene: TRBJ1-2; V gene: TRBV28; CDR3 DNA: TGTGCCAGCAGCAGGCCCCATTATGGCTACACCTTC; CDR3 protein: CASSRPHYGYTF
D gene: .; clone size: once; J gene: TRBJ1-1; V gene: TRBV9; CDR3 DNA: TGTGCCAGCAGCGTAGTGCCGGCGGCTGAAGCTTTCTTT; CDR3 protein: CASSVVPAAEAFF
D gene: TRBD1; clone size: once; J gene: TRBJ1-2; V gene: TRBV27; CDR3 DNA: TGTGCCAGCAGTTTTTGGCAGGGGGATGGCTACACCTTC; CDR3 protein: CASSFWQGDGYTF
D gene: .; clone size: .; J gene: TRBJ2-2; V gene: TRBV21-1; CDR3 DNA: TGTGCCAGCAGCTTTGGGCAGAACACCGGGGAGCTGTTTTTT; CDR3 protein: CASSFGQNTGELFF
D gene: TRBD1; clone size: .; J gene: TRBJ2-3; V gene: TRBV30; CDR3 DNA: TGTGCCTGGGGGGGACAGACTAGCACAGATACGCAGTATTTT; CDR3 protein: CAWGGQTSTDTQYF
D gene: TRBD1; clone size: once; J gene: TRBJ1-5; V gene: TRBV5-1; CDR3 DNA: TGCGCCAGCAGCGAATCGACAGGGAGCCAGCCCCAGCATTTT; CDR3 protein: CASSESTGSQPQHF
D gene: .; clone size: once; J gene: TRBJ2-2; V gene: TRBV6-2/TRBV6-3; CDR3 DNA: TGTGCCAGCAGCCTACACGGGGGTTTCTCCGGGGAGCTGTTTTTT; CDR3 protein: CASSLHGGFSGELFF
D gene: .; clone size: .; J gene: TRBJ1-5; V gene: TRBV30; CDR3 DNA: TGTGCCTGGAGTAGAGAGAGTAATCAGCCCCAGCATTTT; CDR3 protein: CAWSRESNQPQHF
D gene: TRBD1; clone size: once; J gene: TRBJ1-2; V gene: TRBV7-8; CDR3 DNA: TGTGCCAGCAGCCCATCCGGGACAGGGGCCCCAGTGGATGGCTACACCTTC; CDR3 protein: CASSPSGTGAPVDGYTF
D gene: .; clone size: .; J gene: TRBJ1-1; V gene: TRBV3-1/TRBV3-2; CDR3 DNA: TGTGCCAGCAGCCAACGGGGAGAAGCTTTCTTT; CDR3 protein: CASSQRGEAFF
D gene: TRBD1; clone size: once; J gene: TRBJ1-2; V gene: TRBV19; CDR3 DNA: TGTGCCAGTAACCCCGACAGGGACGGCTATGGCTACACCTTC; CDR3 protein: CASNPDRDGYGYTF
D gene: TRBD1; clone size: .; J gene: TRBJ1-1; V gene: TRBV6-6; CDR3 DNA: TGTGCCAGCAGTTCCGTTTCCGGGACAGGGACTGAAGCTTTCTTT; CDR3 protein: CASSSVSGTGTEAFF
D gene: .; clone size: .; J gene: TRBJ1-1; V gene: TRBV27; CDR3 DNA: TGTGCCAGCAGTAGAAATCACAGGGACTTGAACACTGAAGCTTTCTTT; CDR3 protein: CASSRNHRDLNTEAFF
D gene: .; clone size: .; J gene: TRBJ1-3; V gene: TRBV12-3/TRBV12-4; CDR3 DNA: TGTGCCAGCAGCCCCGCGGCTGGAAACACCATATATTTT; CDR3 protein: CASSPAAGNTIYF
D gene: .; clone size: .; J gene: TRBJ2-7; V gene: TRBV27; CDR3 DNA: TGTGCCAGCAGTTTAGGATACGAGCAGTACTTC; CDR3 protein: CASSLGYEQYF
D gene: .; clone size: .; J gene: TRBJ2-2; V gene: TRBV24-1; CDR3 DNA: TGTGCCACCATGGAAATAACCGGGGAGCTGTTTTTT; CDR3 protein: CATMEITGELFF
D gene: .; clone size: .; J gene: TRBJ2-7; V gene: TRBV30; CDR3 DNA: TGTGCCTGGAGTTGGTCGCGTCAGATCTACGAGCAGTACTTC; CDR3 protein: CAWSWSRQIYEQYF
D gene: .; clone size: .; J gene: TRBJ1-5; V gene: TRBV10-2; CDR3 DNA: TGCGCCAGCAGTGAATGGGGCCGGAGTCAGCCCCAGCATTTT; CDR3 protein: CASSEWGRSQPQHF
D gene: .; clone size: once; J gene: TRBJ2-7; V gene: TRBV11-1; CDR3 DNA: TGTGCCAGCAGCCCTTCGACCCCGCGCGAGCAGTACTTC; CDR3 protein: CASSPSTPREQYF
D gene: .; clone size: .; J gene: TRBJ1-1; V gene: TRBV27; CDR3 DNA: TGTGCCAGCAGTCCACAGTTTGAAGCTTTCTTT; CDR3 protein: CASSPQFEAFF
D gene: .; clone size: .; J gene: TRBJ1-1; V gene: TRBV25-1; CDR3 DNA: TGTGCCAGCAGTGTCCCGGGGCTCCAGAACACTGAAGCTTTCTTT; CDR3 protein: CASSVPGLQNTEAFF
D gene: TRBD2; clone size: .; J gene: TRBJ2-1; V gene: TRBV11-3; CDR3 DNA: TGTGCCAGCAGTTTCACAGCGGGAGTTGGTTACAATGAGCAGTTCTTC; CDR3 protein: CASSFTAGVGYNEQFF
D gene: .; clone size: .; J gene: TRBJ2-3; V gene: TRBV27; CDR3 DNA: TGTGCCAGCAGGGGGAGCACAGATACGCAGTATTTT; CDR3 protein: CASRGSTDTQYF
D gene: TRBD1; clone size: .; J gene: TRBJ1-2; V gene: TRBV7-8; CDR3 DNA: TGTGCCAGCAGCGGCTCCGGGACAGGGGCAGGAGGCTACACCTTC; CDR3 protein: CASSGSGTGAGGYTF
D gene: .; clone size: .; J gene: TRBJ2-3; V gene: TRBV7-3; CDR3 DNA: TGTGCCAGCAGCTCAAGGGGCGGAGACACAGATACGCAGTATTTT; CDR3 protein: CASSSRGGDTDTQYF
D gene: .; clone size: .; J gene: TRBJ1-1; V gene: TRBV19; CDR3 DNA: TGTGCCAGTAGTATTATGGTGACAGGCACTGAAGCTTTCTTT; CDR3 protein: CASSIMVTGTEAFF
D gene: .; clone size: .; J gene: TRBJ1-1; V gene: TRBV4-2; CDR3 DNA: TGTGCCAGCAGCCAATCTACACAGGGCGGGGGTAGGAGAACTGAAGCTTTCTTT; CDR3 protein: CASSQSTQGGGRRTEAFF
D gene: .; clone size: .; J gene: TRBJ2-2; V gene: TRBV27; CDR3 DNA: TGTGCCAGCAGTTTAATGGGTGGACGGACCGGGGAGCTGTTTTTT; CDR3 protein: CASSLMGGRTGELFF
D gene: .; clone size: .; J gene: TRBJ1-2; V gene: TRBV9; CDR3 DNA: TGTGCCAGCAGCAGCGGGGACGCATACTATGGCTACACCTTC; CDR3 protein: CASSSGDAYYGYTF
D gene: .; clone size: .; J gene: TRBJ1-1; V gene: TRBV5-5; CDR3 DNA: TGTGCCAGCAGCCGGATTGGGACTTATACTGAAGCTTTCTTT; CDR3 protein: CASSRIGTYTEAFF
D gene: TRBD1; clone size: .; J gene: TRBJ1-1; V gene: TRBV10-2; CDR3 DNA: TGCGCCTGCGGGACAGGGGGCTTGTCTGAAGCTTTCTTT; CDR3 protein: CACGTGGLSEAFF
D gene: .; clone size: .; J gene: TRBJ1-1; V gene: TRBV27; CDR3 DNA: TGTGCCAGCAGTTTATCCCTTGTGGCTGAAGCTTTCTTT; CDR3 protein: CASSLSLVAEAFF
D gene: TRBD2; clone size: .; J gene: TRBJ2-3; V gene: TRBV29-1; CDR3 DNA: TGCAGCATGAAGAGGGACTACTCCACAGATACGCAGTATTTT; CDR3 protein: CSMKRDYSTDTQYF
D gene: .; clone size: .; J gene: TRBJ2-3; V gene: TRBV9; CDR3 DNA: TGTGCCAGCACAACGAGTGGGGGCGGGAGTTTAGGTACGCAGTATTTT; CDR3 protein: CASTTSGGGSLGTQYF
D gene: .; clone size: .; J gene: TRBJ2-7; V gene: TRBV29-1; CDR3 DNA: TGCAGCGTTGCCAAGGGGCCAGGCTCCTACGAGCAGTACTTC; CDR3 protein: CSVAKGPGSYEQYF
D gene: TRBD1; clone size: .; J gene: TRBJ1-6; V gene: TRBV14; CDR3 DNA: TGTGCCAGCAGTCGTGACAGGGATAATTCACCCCTCCACTTT; CDR3 protein: CASSRDRDNSPLHF
D gene: .; clone size: .; J gene: TRBJ1-1; V gene: TRBV13; CDR3 DNA: TGTGCCAGCAGCTCATCAAGCAGGGCCTCTGAAGCTTTCTTT; CDR3 protein: CASSSSSRASEAFF
D gene: .; clone size: .; J gene: TRBJ1-1; V gene: TRBV11-2; CDR3 DNA: TGTGCCAGCAGCCTTGGTTTAAAGGCTTTCTTT; CDR3 protein: CASSLGLKAFF
D gene: .; clone size: once; J gene: TRBJ1-5; V gene: TRBV28; CDR3 DNA: TGTGCCAGCAGACTCGGGACGCTAAAACAGCCCCAGCATTTT; CDR3 protein: CASRLGTLKQPQHF
D gene: .; clone size: .; J gene: TRBJ2-4; V gene: TRBV11-2; CDR3 DNA: TGTGCCAGCAGCCGAGGTGGGGCCGGCATTCAGTACTTC; CDR3 protein: CASSRGGAGIQYF
D gene: TRBD1; clone size: .; J gene: TRBJ1-5; V gene: TRBV7-2; CDR3 DNA: TGTGCCAGCAGCTCCCGACAGGGGGCGACTGGTCAGCCCCAGCATTTT; CDR3 protein: CASSSRQGATGQPQHF
D gene: TRBD1; clone size: .; J gene: TRBJ2-3; V gene: TRBV5-4; CDR3 DNA: TGTGCCAGCAGCTTGGGGACAGGGGCAGATACGCAGTATTTT; CDR3 protein: CASSLGTGADTQYF
D gene: .; clone size: .; J gene: TRBJ1-1; V gene: TRBV11-3; CDR3 DNA: TGTGCCAGCAGCTTAGTGGGGGGACGGGCTGAAGCTTTCTTT; CDR3 protein: CASSLVGGRAEAFF
D gene: .; clone size: .; J gene: TRBJ2-7; V gene: TRBV19; CDR3 DNA: TGTGCCAGTAGTATTTCAGGGCTGCTCTACGAGCAGTACTTC; CDR3 protein: CASSISGLLYEQYF
D gene: .; clone size: .; J gene: TRBJ2-5; V gene: TRBV5-8; CDR3 DNA: TGTGCCAGCAGCTTGGGCCGAAGGGCGACCCAGTACTTC; CDR3 protein: CASSLGRRATQYF
D gene: .; clone size: .; J gene: TRBJ1-1; V gene: TRBV15; CDR3 DNA: TGTGCCACCAGCACGAGACTCCTTGGGTCCACTGAAGCTTTCTTT; CDR3 protein: CATSTRLLGSTEAFF
D gene: TRBD1; clone size: .; J gene: TRBJ2-7; V gene: TRBV6-2/TRBV6-3; CDR3 DNA: TGTGCCAGCAGTGAGGCCGGGACAGGGCGGTACGAGCAGTACTTC; CDR3 protein: CASSEAGTGRYEQYF
D gene: .; clone size: .; J gene: TRBJ2-1; V gene: TRBV19; CDR3 DNA: TGTGCCAGTAGTATGCTCTCGCAGGTTGAAAATGAGCAGTTCTTC; CDR3 protein: CASSMLSQVENEQFF
D gene: TRBD2; clone size: .; J gene: TRBJ2-3; V gene: TRBV9; CDR3 DNA: TGTGCCAGCAGCAACAACTTAGCGGGAGCCCCCACAGATACGCAGTATTTT; CDR3 protein: CASSNNLAGAPTDTQYF
D gene: .; clone size: .; J gene: TRBJ1-5; V gene: TRBV28; CDR3 DNA: TGTGCCAGTAGGGTGGGGGGCAATCAGCCCCAGCATTTT; CDR3 protein: CASRVGGNQPQHF
D gene: TRBD1; clone size: .; J gene: TRBJ1-5; V gene: TRBV2; CDR3 DNA: TGTGCCAGCAACCCAGACAGGGCTGGCAATCAGCCCCAGCATTTT; CDR3 protein: CASNPDRAGNQPQHF
D gene: .; clone size: .; J gene: TRBJ1-2; V gene: TRBV7-9; CDR3 DNA: TGTGCCAGCAGCAGCGGGGCCGACTATGGCTACACCTTC; CDR3 protein: CASSSGADYGYTF
D gene: TRBD2; clone size: .; J gene: TRBJ2-1; V gene: TRBV2; CDR3 DNA: TGTGCCAGCAGTGAAAGGTCGGGAGGGTGGAATGAGCAGTTCTTC; CDR3 protein: CASSERSGGWNEQFF